The 27 T cell receptor beta chains reported below all come from one sample, sequenced in a study of OX40 agonist ivuxolimab in advanced cancers. TCRdb's copy holds only in-frame clones and misses some; the assay was immunoSEQ multiplex PCR. The data hold about 56,000 clones, with around 90% observed a single time. Source: CD4+ or CD8+ T cells sorted from blood, taken in a trial of the OX40 agonist ivuxolimab. Receptor source: an adult with an advanced solid tumor such as melanoma, head and neck, liver or kidney cancer.

CDR3 sequence: CASPAEQYF. In DNA form, the CDR3 reads TGTGCCAGCCCAGCAGAGCAGTACTTC. This rearrangement joins TRBV6-5 to TRBJ2-7; no firm D call. Germline V gives CDR1 MNHEY, CDR2 SVGAGI. The CDR3 runs to 9 residues. The V end lost 8 bases, the J end lost 7 bases, and 6 bases lay between the germline ends.

The rearrangement links TRBV27 to TRBJ1-2; D is uncertain. V was trimmed by 6 bases and J by 0 bases, leaving 2 bases between them. The CDR3 sequence is 11 residues long. Looked up from germline, CDR1 is MNHEY and CDR2 is SMNVEV (reference sequence). The CDR3 reads CASRTNYGYTF. Here the CDR3 DNA reads TGTGCCAGCAGAACTAACTATGGCTACACCTTC.

The chain is built from TRBV6-6 and TRBJ2-1; D call uncertain. The CDR3 runs to 12 residues. The germline V and J ends were trimmed by 2 bases and 7 bases, with 6 bases remaining between them. Looked up from germline, CDR1 is MNHNY and CDR2 is SVGAGI (reference sequence). The CDR3 DNA is TGTGCCAGCAGTTACGGTCGGAATGAGCAGTTCTTC. Protein sequence: CASSYGRNEQFF.

The chain uses TRBV5-1 and TRBJ2-5, with D hard to call. V lost 0 bases and J 4 bases, leaving 4 bases between the germline ends. Per the germline V gene, CDR1 is SGHRS and CDR2 is YFSETQ. This CDR3 contains 12 residues. The CDR3 bases are TGCGCCAGCAGCTTGGACTTAGAGACCCAGTACTTC. This encodes CASSLDLETQYF. Together with reference TRBV5-1 and TRBJ2-5, the CDR3 gives the full variable domain: KAGVTQTPRYLIKTRGQQVTLSCSPISGHRSVSWYQQTPGQGLQFLFEYFSETQRNKGNFPGRFSGRQFSNSRSEMNVSTLELGDSALYLCASSLDLETQYFGPGTRLLVL.

The chain is built from TRBV9 and TRBJ1-1; D is ambiguous. The length of the CDR3 is 14 residues. V was cut by 0 bases and J by 3 bases, with 9 bases left in between. Per germline, CDR1 SGDLS and CDR2 YYNGEE. CDR3 in amino acids: CASSVVSSYTEAFF. As DNA, the CDR3 is TGTGCCAGCAGCGTAGTGAGCAGTTACACTGAAGCTTTCTTT.

This clone has a handful of counts. The chain links TRBV4-1 to TRBJ1-2; D is unresolved. The germline V and J ends were trimmed by 0 bases and 8 bases, with 16 bases remaining between them. The germline gives CDR1 MGHRA, CDR2 YSYEKL. The CDR3 runs 15 residues. CDR3 DNA sequence: TGCGCCAGCAGCCAAGAGGCGGGTATTAATATCGGCTACACCTTC. Protein product: CASSQEAGINIGYTF.

The rearrangement joins TRBV6-1 to TRBJ1-2, with D possibly being TRBD1 (5 bases). Germline CDR1 is MNHNS and CDR2 is SASEGT. CDR3 length: 13 residues. Trimming took off 6 bases at V and 4 bases at J, with 12 bases between the two ends. The CDR3 spells CASRTPGLYGYTF. The CDR3 DNA reads TGTGCCAGCAGGACGCCGGGGCTCTATGGCTACACCTTC.

V and J are TRBV7-6 and TRBJ2-1, with D unclear. Looked up from germline, CDR1 is SGHVS and CDR2 is FNYEAQ. The CDR3 has 15 residues. Trimming pared 5 bases from V and 5 bases from J, leaving 16 bases between. This CDR3 is CASSRLGIAHNEQFF. Here the CDR3 DNA reads TGTGCCAGCAGCCGGCTCGGAATTGCGCACAATGAGCAGTTCTTC.

J is TRBJ1-1 and V is TRBV7-8, with D hard to call. This CDR3 contains 12 residues. V was pared by 7 bases and J by 3 bases, with 9 bases between. Germline assignment: CDR1 SGHVS and CDR2 FQNEAQ. The CDR3 sequence: CASTAGDTEAFF. The CDR3 DNA sequence: TGTGCCAGCACCGCCGGGGACACTGAAGCTTTCTTT.

The chain couples TRBV9 to TRBJ2-2, with a weak D call TRBD1 (5 bases). This CDR3 is 13 amino acids long. V lost 2 bases to trimming and J lost 7 bases, with 9 bases between them. Germline V gives CDR1 SGDLS, CDR2 YYNGEE. This chain's CDR3 is CASSVIGVGELFF. CDR3 bases: TGTGCCAGCAGCGTGATAGGGGTCGGGGAGCTGTTTTTT. The whole variable domain, filled in from reference TRBV9 and TRBJ2-2, reads DSGVTQTPKHLITATGQRVTLRCSPRSGDLSVYWYQQSLDQGLQFLIQYYNGEERAKGNILERFSAQQFPDLHSELNLSSLELGDSALYFCASSVIGVGELFFGEGSRLTVL.

The chain employs TRBV7-9 and TRBJ1-1; possibly TRBD1 for D (5 bases). Germline CDR1 is SEHNR and CDR2 is FQNEAQ (reference sequence). CDR3 size: 12 residues. The V and J ends lost 6 bases and 1 base respectively, with 6 bases between them. CDR3 sequence: CASRQGNTEAFF. The CDR3 DNA sequence: TGTGCCAGCAGGCAGGGGAACACTGAAGCTTTCTTT.

This chain's CDR3 is CASSVGGQGAYEQYF. Written as DNA, the CDR3 is TGTGCCAGCAGCGTAGGGGGACAGGGGGCATACGAGCAGTACTTC. The gene calls are TRBV9 and TRBJ2-7; 12 bases are a match to TRBD1. The CDR3 has 15 amino acids. V lost 0 bases, J lost 4 bases, and 2 bases stayed unmatched. Per germline, CDR1 SGDLS and CDR2 YYNGEE.

This clone appeared a few times. J is TRBJ2-7 and V is TRBV27, with D possibly being TRBD1 or TRBD2 (6 bases each). The CDR3 spans 13 residues. Per germline, CDR1 MNHEY and CDR2 SMNVEV (reference sequence). With 4 bases removed from V and 6 bases from J, the gap between germline ends came to 13 bases. The CDR3: CASSSGAQGEQYF. The CDR3 DNA reads as TGTGCCAGCAGTTCGGGGGCGCAGGGCGAGCAGTACTTC.

The chain combines TRBV7-9 with TRBJ2-1; the match to TRBD2 covers 9 bases. CDR1 and CDR2 (germline): SEHNR, FQNEAQ (reference sequence). This CDR3 has 18 residues. The ends lost 5 bases at V and 1 base at J; junction bases unmatched: 12. The CDR3 DNA is TGTGCCAGCAGCCCCACCCTAGCGGGACCGCCGTCCTACAATGAGCAGTTCTTC. This gives the protein CASSPTLAGPPSYNEQFF.

The chain couples TRBV29-1 to TRBJ2-7; 9 bases fit TRBD1. Per germline, CDR1 SQVTM and CDR2 ANQGSEA. This CDR3 region has 13 residues. V shed 4 bases and J 1 base; nucleotides not matched to a gene: 2. CDR3 nucleotides: TGCAGCGTTGCGGGACAGGGATCCTACGAGCAGTACTTC. Residues: CSVAGQGSYEQYF.

V usage is TRBV28 and J usage is TRBJ2-5; 8 nucleotides match TRBD1. This CDR3 contains 16 residues. V dropped 5 bases and J dropped 3; count of bases not matched to a gene: 11. CDR1 MDHEN and CDR2 SYDVKM come from the germline V gene. The CDR3 loop reads CASSTWTGNYKETQYF. Written as DNA, the CDR3 is TGTGCCAGCAGTACGTGGACAGGGAACTATAAAGAGACCCAGTACTTC.

The CDR3: CAWSPDRGMFNEQFF. Here the CDR3 DNA reads TGTGCCTGGAGTCCGGACAGGGGGATGTTTAATGAGCAGTTCTTC. The rearrangement joins TRBV30 to TRBJ2-1, with 10 bases that match TRBD1. Germline CDR1 reads GTSNPN; CDR2 reads SVGIG (reference sequence). V was clipped by 2 bases and J by 7 bases; unmatched bases: 8. This CDR3 region has 15 residues. Full variable domain (remainder filled in from reference TRBV30 and TRBJ2-1): SQTIHQWPATLVQPVGSPLSLECTVEGTSNPNLYWYRQAAGRGLQLLFYSVGIGQISSEVPQNLSASRPQDRQFILSSKKLLLSDSGFYLCAWSPDRGMFNEQFFGPGTRLTVL.

The CDR3 reads CASSSLGAGTDTQYF. The CDR3 coding sequence is TGTGCCAGCAGTTCCCTCGGTGCCGGCACAGATACGCAGTATTTT. The chain couples TRBV28 to TRBJ2-3, with D unresolved. There are 15 residues in the CDR3. The germline V gene encodes CDR1 MDHEN and CDR2 SYDVKM. The V gene lost 4 bases and the J gene lost 1 base, with 12 bases spanning the gap.

The V call is TRBV9, the J call TRBJ2-2, with a tentative D call TRBD1 (6 bases). V lost 7 bases, J lost 1 base, and 14 bases lay in between. The CDR3 totals 15 residues. Germline V gene sequence: CDR1 SGDLS, CDR2 YYNGEE. The CDR3, as DNA: TGTGCCAGCTCCGTGAGGGGACAGAACACCGGGGAGCTGTTTTTT. Protein product: CASSVRGQNTGELFF.

This rearrangement joins TRBV28 to TRBJ2-2, with D uncertain. CDR1 is MDHEN, CDR2 SYDVKM, per germline. CDR3 size: 13 residues. V was clipped by 2 bases and J by 1 base, with 2 bases between them. CDR3 DNA: TGTGCCAGCAGTTTAGTGAACACCGGGGAGCTGTTTTTT. Protein: CASSLVNTGELFF.

The rearrangement joins TRBV6-1 to TRBJ2-5, with TRBD1 identical over 7 bases. Germline lookup yields CDR1 MNHNS and CDR2 SASEGT. Trimming removed 2 bases from V and 3 bases from J; junction bases left unmatched: 9. The CDR3 runs 16 residues. The CDR3 loop is CASSEFGTEIKETQYF. The CDR3 DNA is TGTGCCAGCAGTGAATTCGGGACAGAGATTAAAGAGACCCAGTACTTC.

The chain has TRBV11-2 and TRBJ2-3, with TRBD2 as a possible D gene (6 bases). The V and J ends lost 1 base and 2 bases respectively, with 10 bases between them. The CDR3 loop spans 15 amino acids. Germline-derived CDR1 and CDR2 are SGHAT and FQNNGV. CDR3 sequence: CASSLGVAVTDTQYF. The CDR3 DNA reads TGTGCCAGCAGCTTAGGCGTAGCGGTCACAGATACGCAGTATTTT.

This clone occurred once. V and J are TRBV28 and TRBJ2-5, with TRBD2 matching over 10 bases. There are 16 residues in the CDR3. Germline V gives CDR1 MDHEN, CDR2 SYDVKM. Trimming took 3 bases from V and 5 from J; bases not matched to a gene: 9. CDR3 DNA: TGTGCCAGCAGTTTCTGGCCTAGCGGGAGTAGGGAGACCCAGTACTTC. Its translation: CASSFWPSGSRETQYF.

This chain connects TRBV27 to TRBJ2-1; D unresolved. Trimming cost V 8 bases and J 0 bases, with 8 bases left between them. The CDR3 covers 13 residues. Germline loops: CDR1 MNHEY, CDR2 SMNVEV (reference sequence). CDR3 DNA: TGTGCCAGCGCCCCTAGCTCCTACAATGAGCAGTTCTTC. Protein: CASAPSSYNEQFF.

This chain connects TRBV6-5 to TRBJ2-1; D possibly corresponds to TRBD2 (7 bases). Germline loops: CDR1 MNHEY, CDR2 SVGAGI. The CDR3 covers 15 residues. Trimming stripped 4 bases from V and 4 bases from J, with 14 bases between. This chain's CDR3 is CASSSTEGGYNEQFF. DNA of the CDR3: TGTGCCAGCAGTTCCACCGAGGGGGGGTACAATGAGCAGTTCTTC.

The rearrangement uses TRBV28 and TRBJ2-1; 7 nucleotides align to TRBD2. The V gene's germline CDR1 is MDHEN and CDR2 SYDVKM. Trimming cost V 5 bases and J 2 bases; bases outside gene matches: 12. The CDR3 is 17 amino acids. In nucleotides, the CDR3 is TGTGCCAGCAGTCCACTAGTAAGCGGGAACACCTACAATGAGCAGTTCTTC. This encodes CASSPLVSGNTYNEQFF.

The V call is TRBV19, the J call TRBJ2-2, with D possibly TRBD2 on 5 matching bases. Deletions cut 6 bases from V and 1 base from J, with 9 bases between. The CDR3 has 14 amino acids. Germline V gene data show CDR1 as LNHDA and CDR2 as SQIVND (reference sequence). The CDR3 region has the DNA TGTGCCAGTAGGAGCGGAGTGAACACCGGGGAGCTGTTTTTT. Residues: CASRSGVNTGELFF.